This entry is about one T cell receptor (beta chain). The antigen it binds to is not known. Per-base qualities were not stored, and no clone one base away is much larger. The sample comes from a study of T cell changes during pregnancy in multiple sclerosis (dated by TCRdb to about 2019). About the investigation overall: The study looked at changes in the T cell repertoire across pregnancy in women with multiple sclerosis.

Libraries were made using the immunoSEQ multiplex PCR assay. TCRdb took this table from immuneACCESS and kept in-frame rearrangements with V and J called. Such tables lack part of the clones; where checked against another copy, unresolved V genes explain under half of the gap, and the rest is unexplained. This sample holds about 51,000 clones; 80% to 95% were observed only once. The ten largest make up roughly 2.7% of the sample. This TCR derives from a female donor with multiple sclerosis, enrolled in a pregnancy study. The sample here was CD8+ T cells from peripheral blood mononuclear cells, taken in the second trimester of pregnancy.

In nucleotide form, the sequence is TGTGCCAGCAGCATTGGACTACACTTCGAGACCCAGTACTTC. It is translated as CASSIGLHFETQYF. The chain is made from TRBV5-6 and TRBJ2-5; tentative D gene TRBD2, with 6 bases matching. The CDR3 contains 14 residues, cysteine and phenylalanine counted. The kept DNA is CDR3 alone, 42 bases in frame from the first base. The germline V gene provides CDR1 SGHDT and CDR2 YYEEEE. V loses 4 bases, J loses 5 bases, and the germline ends lie 15 bases apart. The full variable domain, completed from the reference TRBV5-6 and TRBJ2-5 proteins outside the CDR3, reads DAGVTQSPTHLIKTRGQQVTLRCSPKSGHDTVSWYQQALGQGPQFIFQYYEEEERQRGNFPDRFSGHQFPNYSSELNVNALLLGDSALYLCASSIGLHFETQYFGPGTRLLVL.